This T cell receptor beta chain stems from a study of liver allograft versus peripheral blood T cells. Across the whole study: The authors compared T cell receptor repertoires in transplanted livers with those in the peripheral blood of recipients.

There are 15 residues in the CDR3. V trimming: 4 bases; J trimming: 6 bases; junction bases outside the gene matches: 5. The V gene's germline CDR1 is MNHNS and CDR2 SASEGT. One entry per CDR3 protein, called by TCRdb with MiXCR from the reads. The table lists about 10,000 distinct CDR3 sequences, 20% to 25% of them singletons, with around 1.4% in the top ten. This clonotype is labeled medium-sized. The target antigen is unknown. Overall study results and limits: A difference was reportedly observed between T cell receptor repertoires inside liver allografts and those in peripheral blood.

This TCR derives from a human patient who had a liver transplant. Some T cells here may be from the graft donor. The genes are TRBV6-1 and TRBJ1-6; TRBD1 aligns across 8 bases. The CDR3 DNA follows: TGTGCCAGCAGTGGCCAGGGGGCTGGTAATTCACCCCTCCACTTT. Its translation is CASSGQGAGNSPLHF.